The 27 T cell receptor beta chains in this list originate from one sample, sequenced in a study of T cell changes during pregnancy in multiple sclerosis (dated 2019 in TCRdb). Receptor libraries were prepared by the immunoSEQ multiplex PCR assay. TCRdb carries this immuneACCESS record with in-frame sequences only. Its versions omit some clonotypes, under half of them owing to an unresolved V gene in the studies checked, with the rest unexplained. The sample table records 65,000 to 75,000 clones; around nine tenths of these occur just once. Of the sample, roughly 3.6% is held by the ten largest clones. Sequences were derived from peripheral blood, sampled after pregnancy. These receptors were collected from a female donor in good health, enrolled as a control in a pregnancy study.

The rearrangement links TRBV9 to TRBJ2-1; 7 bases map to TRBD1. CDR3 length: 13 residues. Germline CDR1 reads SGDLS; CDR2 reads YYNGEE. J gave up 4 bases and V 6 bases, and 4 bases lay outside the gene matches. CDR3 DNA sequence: TGTGCCAGCAAGGGACAGCAATACAATGAGCAGTTCTTC. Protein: CASKGQQYNEQFF.

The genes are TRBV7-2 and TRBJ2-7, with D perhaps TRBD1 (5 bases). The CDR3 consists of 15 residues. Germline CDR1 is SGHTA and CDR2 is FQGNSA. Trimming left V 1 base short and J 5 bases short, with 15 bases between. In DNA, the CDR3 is TGTGCCAGCAGCTTAGACGGTCAGGGTCAGGACGAGCAGTACTTC. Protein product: CASSLDGQGQDEQYF.

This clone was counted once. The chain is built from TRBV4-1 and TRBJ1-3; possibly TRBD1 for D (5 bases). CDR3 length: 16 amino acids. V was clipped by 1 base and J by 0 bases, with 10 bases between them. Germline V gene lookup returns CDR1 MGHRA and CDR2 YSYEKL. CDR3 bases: TGCGCCAGCAGCCAAGCCCCGACAGACTCTGGAAACACCATATATTTT. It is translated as CASSQAPTDSGNTIYF.

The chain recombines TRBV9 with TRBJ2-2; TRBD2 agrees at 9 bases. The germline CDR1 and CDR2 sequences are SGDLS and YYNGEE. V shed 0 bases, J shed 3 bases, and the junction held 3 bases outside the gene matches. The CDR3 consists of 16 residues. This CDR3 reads CASSVGAGGDTGELFF. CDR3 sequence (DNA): TGTGCCAGCAGCGTAGGAGCGGGGGGCGACACCGGGGAGCTGTTTTTT.

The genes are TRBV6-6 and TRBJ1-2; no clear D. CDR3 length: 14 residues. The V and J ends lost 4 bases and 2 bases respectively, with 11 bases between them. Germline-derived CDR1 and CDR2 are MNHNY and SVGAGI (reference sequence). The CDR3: CASSSPAGNYGYTF. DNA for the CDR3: TGTGCCAGCAGTTCCCCAGCAGGCAACTATGGCTACACCTTC.

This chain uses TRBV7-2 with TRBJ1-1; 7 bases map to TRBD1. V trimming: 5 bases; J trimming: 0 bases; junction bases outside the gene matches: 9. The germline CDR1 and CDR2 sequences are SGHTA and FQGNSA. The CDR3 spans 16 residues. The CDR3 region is CASSLSTGPMNTEAFF. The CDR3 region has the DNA TGTGCCAGCAGCCTCTCGACAGGGCCGATGAACACTGAAGCTTTCTTT. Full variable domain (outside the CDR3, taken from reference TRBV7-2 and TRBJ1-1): GAGVSQSPSNKVTEKGKDVELRCDPISGHTALYWYRQSLGQGLEFLIYFQGNSAPDKSGLPSDRFSAERTGGSVSTLTIQRTQQEDSAVYLCASSLSTGPMNTEAFFGQGTRLTVV.

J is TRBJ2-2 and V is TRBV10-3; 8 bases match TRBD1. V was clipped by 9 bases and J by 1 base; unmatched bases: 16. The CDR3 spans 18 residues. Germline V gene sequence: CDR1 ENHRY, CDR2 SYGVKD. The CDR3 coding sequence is TGTGCCATGACCACATCTCTTACCGGGACAGGGAACACCGGGGAGCTGTTTTTT. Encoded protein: CAMTTSLTGTGNTGELFF.

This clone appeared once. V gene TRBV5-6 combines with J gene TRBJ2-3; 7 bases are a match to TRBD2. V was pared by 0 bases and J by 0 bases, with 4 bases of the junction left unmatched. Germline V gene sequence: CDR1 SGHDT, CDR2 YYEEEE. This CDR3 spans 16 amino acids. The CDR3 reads CASSLVGLDSTDTQYF. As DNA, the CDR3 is TGTGCCAGCAGCTTGGTAGGACTAGATAGCACAGATACGCAGTATTTT.

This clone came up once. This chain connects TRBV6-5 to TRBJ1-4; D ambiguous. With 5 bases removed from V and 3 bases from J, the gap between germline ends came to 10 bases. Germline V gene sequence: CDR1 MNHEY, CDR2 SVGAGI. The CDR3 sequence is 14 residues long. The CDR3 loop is CASSLGTSNEKLFF. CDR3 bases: TGTGCCAGCAGTCTGGGCACCTCTAATGAAAAACTGTTTTTT.

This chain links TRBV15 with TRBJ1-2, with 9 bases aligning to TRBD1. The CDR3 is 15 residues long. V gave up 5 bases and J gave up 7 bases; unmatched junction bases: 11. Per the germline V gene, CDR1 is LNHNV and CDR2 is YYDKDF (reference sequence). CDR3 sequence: CATSLRDRVGSGYTF. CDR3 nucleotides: TGTGCCACCAGCCTACGGGACAGGGTAGGCTCTGGCTACACCTTC. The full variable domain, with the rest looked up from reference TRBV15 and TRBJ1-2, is DAMVIQNPRYQVTQFGKPVTLSCSQTLNHNVMYWYQQKSSQAPKLLFHYYDKDFNNEADTPDNFQSRRPNTSFCFLDIRSPGLGDTAMYLCATSLRDRVGSGYTFGSGTRLTVV.

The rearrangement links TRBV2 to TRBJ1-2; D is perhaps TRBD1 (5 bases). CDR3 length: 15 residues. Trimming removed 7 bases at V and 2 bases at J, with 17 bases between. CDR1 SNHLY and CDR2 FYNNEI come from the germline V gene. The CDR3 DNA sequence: TGTGCCAGCACTCCTCCGCCGCCAGGGAACTATGGCTACACCTTC. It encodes CASTPPPPGNYGYTF.

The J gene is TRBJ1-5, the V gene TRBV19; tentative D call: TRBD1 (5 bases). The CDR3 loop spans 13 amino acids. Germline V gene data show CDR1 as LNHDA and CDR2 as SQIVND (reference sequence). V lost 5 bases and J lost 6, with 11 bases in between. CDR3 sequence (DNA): TGTGCCAGTAGTGTGGGGGGTTTTCAGCCCCAGCATTTT. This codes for CASSVGGFQPQHF.

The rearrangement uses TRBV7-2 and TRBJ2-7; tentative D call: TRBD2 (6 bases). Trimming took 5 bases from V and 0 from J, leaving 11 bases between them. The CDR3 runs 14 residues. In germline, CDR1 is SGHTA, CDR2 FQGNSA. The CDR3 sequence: CASSHSTSSYEQYF. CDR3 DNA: TGTGCCAGCAGCCACTCGACTAGCTCCTACGAGCAGTACTTC.

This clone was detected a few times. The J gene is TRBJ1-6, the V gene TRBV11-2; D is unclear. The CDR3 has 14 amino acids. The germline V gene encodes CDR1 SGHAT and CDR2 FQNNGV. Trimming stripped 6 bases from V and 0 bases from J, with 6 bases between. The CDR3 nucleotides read TGTGCCAGCAGTTTTAGCTCCTATAATTCACCCCTCCACTTT. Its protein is CASSFSSYNSPLHF.

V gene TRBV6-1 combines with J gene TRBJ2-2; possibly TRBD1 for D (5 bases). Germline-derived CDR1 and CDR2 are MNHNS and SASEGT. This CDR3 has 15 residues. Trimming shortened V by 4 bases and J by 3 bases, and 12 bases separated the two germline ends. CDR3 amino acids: CASSGTFGYTGELFF. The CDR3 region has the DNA TGTGCCAGCAGTGGGACATTCGGGTACACCGGGGAGCTGTTTTTT.

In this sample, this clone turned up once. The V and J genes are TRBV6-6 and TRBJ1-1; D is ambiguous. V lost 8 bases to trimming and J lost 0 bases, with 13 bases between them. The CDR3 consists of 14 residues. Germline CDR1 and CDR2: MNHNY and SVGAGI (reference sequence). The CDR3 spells CASQKQHLNTEAFF. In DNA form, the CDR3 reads TGTGCCAGCCAAAAACAACACCTGAACACTGAAGCTTTCTTT.

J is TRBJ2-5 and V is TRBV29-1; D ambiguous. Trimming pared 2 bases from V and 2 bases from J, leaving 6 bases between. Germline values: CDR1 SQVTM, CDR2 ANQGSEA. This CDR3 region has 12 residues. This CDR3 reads CSVETAQETQYF. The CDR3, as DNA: TGCAGCGTTGAAACAGCTCAAGAGACCCAGTACTTC.

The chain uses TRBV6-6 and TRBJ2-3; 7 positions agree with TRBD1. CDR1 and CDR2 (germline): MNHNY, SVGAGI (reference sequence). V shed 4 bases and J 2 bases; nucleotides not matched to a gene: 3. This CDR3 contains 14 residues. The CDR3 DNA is TGTGCCAGCAGTTGGGACAGCTACACAGATACGCAGTATTTT. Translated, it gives CASSWDSYTDTQYF.

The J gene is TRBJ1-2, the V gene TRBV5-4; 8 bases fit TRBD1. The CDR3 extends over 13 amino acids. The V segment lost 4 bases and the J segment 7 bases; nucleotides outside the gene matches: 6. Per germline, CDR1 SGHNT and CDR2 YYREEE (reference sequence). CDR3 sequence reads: CASSVFQGAGYTF. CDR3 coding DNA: TGTGCCAGCAGCGTTTTCCAGGGGGCTGGCTACACCTTC. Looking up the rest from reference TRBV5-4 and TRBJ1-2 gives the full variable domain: ETGVTQSPTHLIKTRGQQVTLRCSSQSGHNTVSWYQQALGQGPQFIFQYYREEENGRGNFPPRFSGLQFPNYSSELNVNALELDDSALYLCASSVFQGAGYTFGSGTRLTVV.

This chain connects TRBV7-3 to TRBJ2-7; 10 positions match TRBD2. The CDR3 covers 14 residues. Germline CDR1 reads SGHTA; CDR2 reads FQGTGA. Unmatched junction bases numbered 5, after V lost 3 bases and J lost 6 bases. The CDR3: CASSLGLAFGEQYF. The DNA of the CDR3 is TGTGCCAGCAGCTTGGGACTAGCGTTCGGCGAGCAGTACTTC.

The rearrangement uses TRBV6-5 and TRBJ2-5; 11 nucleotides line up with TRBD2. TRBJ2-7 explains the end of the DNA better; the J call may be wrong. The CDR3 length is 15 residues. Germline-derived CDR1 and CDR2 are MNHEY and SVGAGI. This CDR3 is CASSIRLAGIYEQYF. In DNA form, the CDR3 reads TGTGCCAGCAGTATTCGACTAGCGGGGATTTACGAGCAGTACTTC.

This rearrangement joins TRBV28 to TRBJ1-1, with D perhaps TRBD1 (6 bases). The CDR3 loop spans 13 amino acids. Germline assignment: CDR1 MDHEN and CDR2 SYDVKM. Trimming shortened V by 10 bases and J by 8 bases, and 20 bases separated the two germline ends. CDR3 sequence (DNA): TGTGCCACCGGGGGGGGCATTGATGCCGAAGCTTTCTTT. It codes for CATGGGIDAEAFF.

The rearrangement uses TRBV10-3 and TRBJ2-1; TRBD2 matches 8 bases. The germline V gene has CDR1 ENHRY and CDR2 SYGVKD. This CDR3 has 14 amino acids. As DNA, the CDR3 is TGTGCTAGCAACGCTGGGGGACTAGGAAATGAGCAGTTCTTC. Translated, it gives CASNAGGLGNEQFF.

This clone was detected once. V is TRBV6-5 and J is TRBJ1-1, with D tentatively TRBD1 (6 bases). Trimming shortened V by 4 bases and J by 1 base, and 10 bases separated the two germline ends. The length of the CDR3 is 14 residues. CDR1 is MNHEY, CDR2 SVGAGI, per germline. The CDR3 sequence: CASSLTGTNTEAFF. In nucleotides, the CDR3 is TGTGCCAGCAGTTTGACAGGTACGAACACTGAAGCTTTCTTT.

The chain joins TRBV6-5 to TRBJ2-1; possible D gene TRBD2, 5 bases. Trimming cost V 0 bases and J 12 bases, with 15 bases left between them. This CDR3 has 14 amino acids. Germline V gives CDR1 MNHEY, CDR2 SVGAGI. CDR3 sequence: CASSYSLVDAGQFF. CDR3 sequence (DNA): TGTGCCAGCAGTTACTCGCTGGTCGATGCGGGGCAGTTCTTC.

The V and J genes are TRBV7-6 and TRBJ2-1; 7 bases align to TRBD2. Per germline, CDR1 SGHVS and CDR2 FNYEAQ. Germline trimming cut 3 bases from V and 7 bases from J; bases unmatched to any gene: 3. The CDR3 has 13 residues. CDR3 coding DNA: TGTGCCAGCAGCTTCGGGGGGAGGAATGAGCAGTTCTTC. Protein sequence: CASSFGGRNEQFF.

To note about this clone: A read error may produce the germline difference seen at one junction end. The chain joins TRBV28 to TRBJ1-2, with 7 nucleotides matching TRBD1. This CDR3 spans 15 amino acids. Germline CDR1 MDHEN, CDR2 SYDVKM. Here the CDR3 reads CTSSATQGYNYGYTF. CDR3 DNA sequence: TGTACCAGCAGTGCGACACAGGGGTACAACTATGGCTACACCTTC.